What follows describes a single T cell receptor (beta chain). This entry belongs to a study of blood T cell repertoires in COVID-19. Sequenced by immunoSEQ multiplex PCR; TCRdb stores in-frame clones only, minus some. The sample has roughly 200,000 clones, over 75% seen once; the top ten hold 3% to 4%. CDR1 and CDR2 (germline): LGHNA, YNFKEQ. Trimming cost V 0 bases and J 2 bases, with 10 bases left between them. The CDR3 consists of 15 residues. Material for sequencing was peripheral blood. This rearrangement joins TRBV4-2 to TRBJ1-2, with a possible D match to TRBD1 (5 bases). The TCR comes from a man aged 60-69 years with acute or convalescent COVID-19. The CDR3 sequence: CASSQEGAANYGYTF. The CDR3 DNA follows: TGTGCCAGCAGCCAAGAAGGGGCAGCGAACTATGGCTACACCTTC.